This passage covers 9 T cell receptor beta chains from one sample sequenced in a study of OX40 agonist ivuxolimab in advanced cancers. The repertoire was sequenced with immunoSEQ multiplex PCR; TCRdb's copy has only in-frame clones and lacks some. The repertoire consists of 60,000 to 80,000 clones, with 70% to 85% occurring once and the leading ten covering 1.5% to 2%. The sample consisted of CD4+ or CD8+ T cells sorted from blood, taken in a trial of the OX40 agonist ivuxolimab. These receptor sequences come from an adult with an advanced solid tumor such as melanoma, head and neck, liver or kidney cancer.

The V and J genes are TRBV5-4 and TRBJ1-2, with D unresolved. V gave up 0 bases and J gave up 2 bases, with 8 bases separating them. The CDR3 covers 14 residues. CDR1 and CDR2 from the germline V gene are SGHNT and YYREEE (reference sequence). The CDR3 region is CASSLETGNYGYTF. The CDR3 region has the DNA TGTGCCAGCAGCTTGGAGACGGGGAACTATGGCTACACCTTC.

The chain couples TRBV4-1 to TRBJ1-5; no reliable D call. The CDR3 spans 14 residues. Germline lookup yields CDR1 MGHRA and CDR2 YSYEKL. V gave up 0 bases and J gave up 4 bases, with 7 bases separating them. The CDR3 nucleotides read TGCGCCAGCAGCCAAGACAGGATTAATCAGCCCCAGCATTTT. Translation gives CASSQDRINQPQHF.

This sequence joins TRBV5-4 and TRBJ2-1; the D gene could be TRBD1 or TRBD2 (5 bases each). Trimming removed 2 bases from V and 8 bases from J, with 8 bases in between. Per germline, CDR1 SGHNT and CDR2 YYREEE (reference sequence). The CDR3 loop spans 12 amino acids. For the CDR3, the DNA is TGTGCCAGCAGCTTTCAGGGAGATGAGCAGTTCTTC. Translating gives CASSFQGDEQFF.

The chain combines TRBV2 with TRBJ1-4; 10 positions agree with TRBD1. The CDR3 extends over 14 amino acids. V was clipped by 5 bases and J by 9 bases; unmatched bases: 6. Germline V gene sequence: CDR1 SNHLY, CDR2 FYNNEI. In nucleotides, the CDR3 is TGTGCCAGCAGTTCGGGACAGGGGTTTAAAAAACTGTTTTTT. Its protein is CASSSGQGFKKLFF.

This chain links TRBV6-5 with TRBJ2-7; D is tentatively TRBD1 or TRBD2 (6 bases each). Germline-derived CDR1 and CDR2 are MNHEY and SVGAGI. Trimming pared 4 bases from V and 1 base from J, leaving 11 bases between. The CDR3 extends over 14 amino acids. The CDR3 loop reads CASSWRDTSYEQYF. The CDR3, as DNA: TGTGCCAGCAGTTGGCGGGACACTTCCTACGAGCAGTACTTC.

The rearrangement links TRBV4-1 to TRBJ1-4, with D hard to call. The germline V and J ends were trimmed by 0 bases and 4 bases, with 15 bases remaining between them. CDR1 is MGHRA and CDR2 is YSYEKL in the germline V gene. This CDR3 has 17 residues. The CDR3 region is CASSQEGSRASNEKLFF. In DNA form, the CDR3 reads TGCGCCAGCAGCCAAGAAGGCTCCCGCGCCAGTAATGAAAAACTGTTTTTT.

The chain carries TRBV28 and TRBJ1-5; TRBD1 aligns across 7 bases. With 2 bases clipped from V and 5 bases from J, the junction kept 3 bases outside the gene matches. The CDR3 consists of 14 residues. Looked up from germline, CDR1 is MDHEN and CDR2 is SYDVKM. DNA for the CDR3: TGTGCCAGCAGTTTAGGAGGGGGCTATCAGCCCCAGCATTTT. This codes for CASSLGGGYQPQHF. Using reference TRBV28 and TRBJ1-5 for the parts outside the CDR3, the full variable domain is DVKVTQSSRYLVKRTGEKVFLECVQDMDHENMFWYRQDPGLGLRLIYFSYDVKMKEKGDIPEGYSVSREKKERFSLILESASTNQTSMYLCASSLGGGYQPQHFGDGTRLSIL.

This clone was counted at least ten times. The genes are TRBV23-1 and TRBJ2-7, with TRBD1 matching over 7 bases. TRBV23-1 is designated an ORF whose function remains uncertain. The CDR3 is 13 residues long. V lost 8 bases to trimming and J lost 3 bases; unmatched junction nucleotides: 7. CDR3 loop: CASVDRVCYEQYF. CDR3 sequence (DNA): TGCGCCAGCGTTGACAGGGTTTGCTACGAGCAGTACTTC.

The rearrangement links TRBV27 to TRBJ2-7; D unclear. The CDR3 is made up of 13 amino acids. The germline V and J ends were trimmed by 3 bases and 2 bases, with 8 bases remaining between them. Germline lookup yields CDR1 MNHEY and CDR2 SMNVEV (reference sequence). The CDR3 protein is CASSLAAAYEQYF. The CDR3 DNA reads as TGTGCCAGCAGTTTGGCGGCTGCCTACGAGCAGTACTTC.